The rows below give T cell receptor beta chains drawn from one sample of a study of shared clonotypes between healthy human individuals. Profiling relied on immunoSEQ multiplex PCR, and the TCRdb table lists in-frame clones only, not all of them. This table has under 2,500,000 clones, under 97% appearing once. Sequencing was carried out using naive CD4+ T cells sorted from blood. These receptors originate from a young man in good health. CDR3s include the opening cysteine and the closing phenylalanine or tryptophan. A D gene is named only where the DNA matches it firmly. Clone sizes are given selectively: once, few, many, or a class where the clone is expanded.

d_gene	v_gene	abundance	j_gene	CDR3nt	CDR3aa
.	TRBV30	few	TRBJ1-2	TGTGCCTGGAGCCGAATGTCCCGAGCCGACTACACCTTC	CAWSRMSRADYTF
TRBD1	TRBV10-3	.	TRBJ1-6	TGTGCCATCAGTGATCTGACAGGGGATTACTCACCCCTCCACTTT	CAISDLTGDYSPLHF
.	TRBV12-5	.	TRBJ2-2	TGTGCTAGTGGAACGAGAGGGCCGAGAACCGGGGAGCTGTTTTTT	CASGTRGPRTGELFF
.	TRBV7-9	.	TRBJ2-2	TGTGCCAGCAGCACCCGGGCCGCGAACACCGGGGAGCTGTTTTTT	CASSTRAANTGELFF
.	TRBV6-5	.	TRBJ1-1	TGTGCCAGCAGTTACTCGATCTGGGAGAACACTGAAGCTTTCTTT	CASSYSIWENTEAFF
.	TRBV7-2	.	TRBJ2-1	TGTGCCAGCAGCTTGGGCAGTGGGGGAGTAAATGAGCAGTTCTTC	CASSLGSGGVNEQFF
.	TRBV14	.	TRBJ2-7	TGTGCCAGCAGCCAAGTGGGGACCACCTCCTACGAGCAGTACTTC	CASSQVGTTSYEQYF
.	TRBV2	once	TRBJ2-7	TGTGCCAGCAGTGAGGAGGGACCCCCCTACGAGCAGTACTTC	CASSEEGPPYEQYF
.	TRBV15	.	TRBJ2-7	TGTGCCACCAGCAGAGATTTCGGGGCTACCTACGAGCAGTACTTC	CATSRDFGATYEQYF
TRBD2	TRBV25-1	.	TRBJ2-3	TGTGCCAGCAGTGACGGACTAGTTGATACGCAGTATTTT	CASSDGLVDTQYF
TRBD2	TRBV7-8	.	TRBJ2-2	TGTGCCAGCAGCTCTAGCGGGGGGCAGACCGGGGAGCTGTTTTTT	CASSSSGGQTGELFF
TRBD1	TRBV9	once	TRBJ2-7	TGTGCCAGCAGCGTAGCCATAGTAGGGACAGGGAACTACGAGCAGTACTTC	CASSVAIVGTGNYEQYF
TRBD1	TRBV5-1	.	TRBJ2-2	TGCGCCAGCAGCGTGGCGGGACAGGGATTGTGGGAGCTGTTTTTT	CASSVAGQGLWELFF
.	TRBV25-1	once	TRBJ2-5	TGTGCCAGCAGTATACCATCCCAAGAGACCCAGTACTTC	CASSIPSQETQYF
.	TRBV19	.	TRBJ2-7	TGTGCCAGTAGTGGACAGCGTGGACTTAACGAGCAGTACTTC	CASSGQRGLNEQYF
.	TRBV5-1	.	TRBJ2-3	TGCGCCAGCAGACTGGCCCCTAGCACAGATACGCAGTATTTT	CASRLAPSTDTQYF
.	TRBV30	.	TRBJ2-5	TGTGCCTGGAGTGTTAGGGGGTTCCAAGAGACCCAGTACTTC	CAWSVRGFQETQYF
.	TRBV11-2	.	TRBJ1-5	TGTGCCAGCAGCACTAGACAGGAACAGGGCAATCAGCCCCAGCATTTT	CASSTRQEQGNQPQHF
TRBD1	TRBV5-1	.	TRBJ1-6	TGCGCCAGCAGCGACGACAGGGGGCCCCTCCACTTT	CASSDDRGPLHF
.	TRBV28	.	TRBJ2-1	TGTGCCAGCAGTTTGGCCAGGGATCACAATGAGCAGTTCTTC	CASSLARDHNEQFF
TRBD1	TRBV11-3	.	TRBJ1-1	TGTGCCAGCAGCTCGGGGACAGGGAGCCCCATGAACACTGAAGCTTTCTTT	CASSSGTGSPMNTEAFF
.	TRBV6-1	.	TRBJ2-2	TGTGCCAGCAGTGATGTATGGAACACCGGGGAGCTGTTTTTT	CASSDVWNTGELFF